The 25 T cell receptor beta chains in this list originate from one sample, sequenced in a study of T cell repertoires in cytomegalovirus infection. TCRdb fed the reads into MiXCR, producing one record per CDR3 protein. The data contain approximately 910,000 distinct CDR3 sequences, around a third of them singletons. These TCRs' antigens remain unknown. The material was cultured CD8+ T cells from PBMCs, obtained from culture after CMV antigen stimulation. These receptors were collected from a human donor in good health (CMV status not recorded). Some clones in this sample may be carry-over from other donors' samples.

This clonotype was picked up a small number of times. V gene TRBV7-2 combines with J gene TRBJ2-1; weak D call: TRBD1 (6 bases). Germline V gives CDR1 SGHTA, CDR2 FQGNSA. Trimming left V 5 bases short and J 4 bases short, with 9 bases between. The CDR3 has 13 amino acids. CDR3 residues: CASSHGQYNEQFF. The DNA for the CDR3 is TGTGCCAGCAGCCATGGACAGTACAATGAGCAGTTCTTC. The entire variable domain, with the rest obtained from reference TRBV7-2 and TRBJ2-1, is as follows: GAGVSQSPSNKVTEKGKDVELRCDPISGHTALYWYRQSLGQGLEFLIYFQGNSAPDKSGLPSDRFSAERTGGSVSTLTIQRTQQEDSAVYLCASSHGQYNEQFFGPGTRLTVL.

This clonotype was counted between two and nine times. The V call is TRBV6-8, the J call TRBJ2-5; the match to TRBD1 covers 10 bases. With V trimmed by 1 base and J by 0 bases, 14 bases remained unmatched. The germline gives CDR1 MNHGY, CDR2 SAAAGT. The CDR3 is made up of 20 amino acids. The CDR3 DNA follows: TGTGCCAGCAGTTACTGGGGGGGACAGGGGTCCGTTCTGTACCAAGAGACCCAGTACTTC. Translation gives CASSYWGGQGSVLYQETQYF.

This chain links TRBV6-6 with TRBJ1-2, with no clear D. Germline V gene lookup returns CDR1 MNHNY and CDR2 SVGAGI (reference sequence). The length of the CDR3 is 13 residues. V shed 10 bases and J shed 6 bases, with 18 bases lying between them. Written as DNA, the CDR3 is TGTGCCACCACCGCGGTACCTAATGATGGCTACACCTTC. Its protein product is CATTAVPNDGYTF.

The J gene is TRBJ2-5, the V gene TRBV20-1, with TRBD1 identical over 11 bases. V dropped 0 bases and J dropped 4; count of bases not matched to a gene: 1. Germline CDR1 and CDR2: DFQATT and SNEGSKA (reference sequence). The CDR3 covers 14 residues. CDR3 sequence reads: CSARDGQGAETQYF. The CDR3 DNA follows: TGCAGTGCTAGAGATGGACAGGGGGCAGAGACCCAGTACTTC.

The chain joins TRBV19 to TRBJ1-6; tentatively, D is TRBD1 (5 bases). The CDR3 is made up of 13 amino acids. The germline CDR1 and CDR2 sequences are LNHDA and SQIVND (reference sequence). V gave up 5 bases and J gave up 6 bases, with 8 bases separating them. CDR3 region: CASSSGTNSPLHF. Here the CDR3 DNA reads TGTGCCAGTAGTTCGGGGACTAATTCACCCCTCCACTTT.

In this sample, this clonotype turned up once. The rearrangement joins TRBV27 to TRBJ2-5, with TRBD1 as a possible D gene (5 bases). Between the trimmed V and J ends, which lost 8 bases and 0 bases, there was a span of 10 bases. CDR3 length: 13 residues. CDR1 is MNHEY, CDR2 SMNVEV, per germline (reference sequence). CDR3 region: CASWGSYQETQYF. The CDR3 nucleotides are TGTGCCAGCTGGGGCTCTTACCAAGAGACCCAGTACTTC.

This clonotype was observed a handful of times. This chain uses TRBV4-1 with TRBJ1-1; 7 positions agree with TRBD1. Germline CDR1 and CDR2: MGHRA and YSYEKL. V trimming: 1 base; J trimming: 5 bases; junction bases outside the gene matches: 10. The CDR3 totals 16 residues. The CDR3 DNA follows: TGCGCCAGCAGCCAAGTAGAGGACAGGCAAAGTACTGAAGCTTTCTTT. As protein: CASSQVEDRQSTEAFF.

The chain uses TRBV9 and TRBJ2-3, with 11 bases fitting TRBD2. The germline V gene encodes CDR1 SGDLS and CDR2 YYNGEE. This CDR3 is 16 amino acids long. The V gene end was trimmed by 3 bases and the J gene end by 2 bases; junction bases not matched to a gene: 5. DNA of the CDR3: TGTGCCAGCAGCGCCTCACTAGCGGGGGCCACAGATACGCAGTATTTT. The encoded protein is CASSASLAGATDTQYF. Complete variable domain (other parts from reference TRBV9 and TRBJ2-3): DSGVTQTPKHLITATGQRVTLRCSPRSGDLSVYWYQQSLDQGLQFLIQYYNGEERAKGNILERFSAQQFPDLHSELNLSSLELGDSALYFCASSASLAGATDTQYFGPGTRLTVL.

This clonotype was observed a handful of times. This sequence joins TRBV7-9 and TRBJ2-2; the match to TRBD1 covers 10 bases. The length of the CDR3 is 16 residues. Germline V gene sequence: CDR1 SEHNR, CDR2 FQNEAQ (reference sequence). V trimming: 6 bases; J trimming: 4 bases; junction bases outside the gene matches: 8. CDR3 nucleotide sequence: TGTGCCAGCAGACCCCCGGACAGGGGGGGCACCGGGGAGCTGTTTTTT. Translating it yields CASRPPDRGGTGELFF. Supplemented by reference TRBV7-9 and TRBJ2-2, the full variable domain reads DTGVSQNPRHKITKRGQNVTFRCDPISEHNRLYWYRQTLGQGPEFLTYFQNEAQLEKSRLLSDRFSAERPKGSFSTLEIQRTEQGDSAMYLCASRPPDRGGTGELFFGEGSRLTVL.

V and J are TRBV6-4 and TRBJ2-3; D is undetermined. The CDR3 runs to 16 residues. Trimming removed 0 bases at V and 2 bases at J, with 12 bases between. CDR1 and CDR2 from the germline V gene are MRHNA and SNTAGT. The chain's CDR3 is CASSDSTAAPTDTQYF. The CDR3 bases are TGTGCCAGCAGTGACTCGACCGCGGCCCCCACAGATACGCAGTATTTT.

DNA for the CDR3: TGTGCCACCAGCAAACCGGGACTAGCGGGGTACAATGAGCAGTTCTTC. As protein: CATSKPGLAGYNEQFF. The chain has TRBV24-1 and TRBJ2-1, with TRBD2 matching over 13 bases. This CDR3 spans 16 amino acids. V gave up 7 bases and J gave up 4 bases; unmatched junction bases: 6. Germline loops: CDR1 KGHDR, CDR2 SFDVKD.

This clonotype was seen more than once but under ten times. The rearrangement joins TRBV27 to TRBJ2-3; tentative D call: TRBD2 (5 bases). V dropped 3 bases and J dropped 8 bases, with 12 bases sitting between them. The CDR3 consists of 13 residues. Germline CDR1 MNHEY, CDR2 SMNVEV (reference sequence). The CDR3 protein is CASSLERTGTQYF. CDR3 sequence (DNA): TGTGCCAGCAGTTTGGAGCGGACGGGTACGCAGTATTTT.

This clonotype has just one count. The genes are TRBV10-2 and TRBJ2-7, with D maybe TRBD2 (7 bases). The CDR3 extends over 16 amino acids. Germline assignment: CDR1 WSHSY and CDR2 SAAADI. V was pared by 4 bases and J by 2 bases, with 18 bases between. CDR3: CASSVGNGGPPYEQYF. CDR3 nucleotides: TGCGCCAGCAGTGTAGGTAACGGGGGGCCCCCCTACGAGCAGTACTTC.

This clonotype was found a few times. The chain employs TRBV20-1 and TRBJ1-3; D is perhaps TRBD1 (6 bases). The V gene lost 1 base and the J gene lost 2 bases, with 18 bases spanning the gap. Per germline, CDR1 DFQATT and CDR2 SNEGSKA (reference sequence). The CDR3 has 17 residues. The DNA of the CDR3 is TGCAGTGCTAGAGCGAGGTTTGAGAACAGGGCTGGAAACACCATATATTTT. It encodes CSARARFENRAGNTIYF.

This clonotype was seen more than once but under ten times. The V call is TRBV6-1, the J call TRBJ2-1; either TRBD1 or TRBD2 may supply D (5 bases each). Trimming cost V 2 bases and J 2 bases, with 10 bases left between them. Germline CDR1 reads MNHNS; CDR2 reads SASEGT. The CDR3 totals 15 residues. The CDR3 loop is CASSEQGAAYNEQFF. Written as DNA, the CDR3 is TGTGCCAGCAGTGAACAGGGAGCTGCCTACAATGAGCAGTTCTTC.

A remark on this clonotype: A single base separates this from a much larger clone, so it may be a read error. The V and J genes are TRBV7-8 and TRBJ1-4; 9 positions match TRBD1. The CDR3 extends over 16 amino acids. Germline loops: CDR1 SGHVS, CDR2 FQNEAQ. The V and J ends lost 3 bases and 7 bases, in that order; junction bases with no gene match: 9. The CDR3 DNA reads TGTGCCAGCAGCTTCCGGGACAGGGTTGGTTGTGAAAAACTGTTTTTT. Protein product: CASSFRDRVGCEKLFF.

The chain joins TRBV20-1 to TRBJ2-1; 13 bases map to TRBD2. The ends lost 5 bases at V and 7 bases at J; junction bases unmatched: 11. The V gene's germline CDR1 is DFQATT and CDR2 SNEGSKA (reference sequence). The CDR3 contains 16 residues. This CDR3 is CSAPGGLAGRANEQFF. The CDR3 DNA reads as TGCAGTGCTCCGGGGGGACTAGCGGGGCGCGCGAATGAGCAGTTCTTC.

This clonotype has a count of ten or more. The genes are TRBV7-2 and TRBJ2-3; 11 bases are a match to TRBD2. The CDR3 consists of 16 residues. After removal of 1 base from V and 1 base from J, the junction contained 1 base not matched to a gene. The V gene's germline CDR1 is SGHTA and CDR2 FQGNSA. CDR3 nucleotide sequence: TGTGCCAGCAGCTTAGAACTAGCGGGGGGCACAGATACGCAGTATTTT. As protein: CASSLELAGGTDTQYF. Complete variable domain (other parts from reference TRBV7-2 and TRBJ2-3): GAGVSQSPSNKVTEKGKDVELRCDPISGHTALYWYRQSLGQGLEFLIYFQGNSAPDKSGLPSDRFSAERTGGSVSTLTIQRTQQEDSAVYLCASSLELAGGTDTQYFGPGTRLTVL.

This clonotype was picked up a small number of times. J is TRBJ1-1 and V is TRBV7-9; D remains unclear. Germline lookup yields CDR1 SEHNR and CDR2 FQNEAQ (reference sequence). CDR3 length equals 12 residues. V was shortened by 6 bases and J by 8 bases, with 13 bases between the two germline ends. This CDR3 reads CASSFTGSEAFF. As DNA, the CDR3 is TGTGCCAGCAGTTTTACGGGGTCAGAAGCTTTCTTT.

This chain joins TRBV12-3 or TRBV12-4 and TRBJ1-4, with no clear D. The CDR3 has 13 residues. Between the trimmed V and J ends, which lost 5 bases and 5 bases, there was a span of 9 bases. CDR3 sequence: CASSALENEKLFF. The CDR3 coding sequence is TGTGCCAGCAGTGCCTTAGAGAATGAAAAACTGTTTTTT.

This clonotype was seen only a few times. The CDR3 loop reads CASSSLTVSTDTQYF. The CDR3 region has the DNA TGTGCCAGCAGCTCCTTGACGGTTAGCACAGATACGCAGTATTTT. The rearrangement links TRBV7-9 to TRBJ2-3; D ambiguous. V gave up 4 bases and J gave up 0 bases, with 11 bases separating them. This CDR3 is 15 amino acids long. Germline CDR1 SEHNR, CDR2 FQNEAQ (reference sequence).

The chain is built from TRBV6-5 and TRBJ1-1, with D unclear. The CDR3 has 14 amino acids. V was shortened by 0 bases and J by 5 bases, with 10 bases between the two germline ends. Germline loops: CDR1 MNHEY, CDR2 SVGAGI. As DNA, the CDR3 is TGTGCCAGCAGTTACTCGGCCACCGGGACTGAAGCTTTCTTT. This translates into CASSYSATGTEAFF.

This clonotype was counted only a few times. J is TRBJ2-1 and V is TRBV6-1, with 10 bases matching TRBD1. The V segment lost 7 bases and the J segment 2 bases; nucleotides outside the gene matches: 8. This CDR3 contains 16 residues. Per the germline V gene, CDR1 is MNHNS and CDR2 is SASEGT. CDR3 DNA: TGTGCCAGCACTCCCTGGGACAGGGGACCCTACAATGAGCAGTTCTTC. Its protein product is CASTPWDRGPYNEQFF.

The rearrangement links TRBV27 to TRBJ2-1; D is perhaps TRBD1 (6 bases). Germline lookup yields CDR1 MNHEY and CDR2 SMNVEV (reference sequence). With 0 bases removed from V and 4 bases from J, the gap between germline ends came to 19 bases. The CDR3 sequence is 18 residues long. This CDR3 reads CASSLSSTAGAHYNEQFF. The CDR3 DNA follows: TGTGCCAGCAGTTTATCCTCGACCGCAGGGGCGCATTACAATGAGCAGTTCTTC.

The chain links TRBV7-2 to TRBJ2-4; D unresolved. The CDR3 is made up of 13 amino acids. Germline CDR1 SGHTA, CDR2 FQGNSA. V lost 1 base and J 9 bases, leaving 10 bases between the germline ends. CDR3 residues: CASSLESQSIQYF. The CDR3 region has the DNA TGTGCCAGCAGCTTAGAGAGTCAAAGCATTCAGTACTTC.